The rows below give T cell receptor beta chains drawn from one sample of a study of CD8 T cells in Susac syndrome. TCRdb reprocessed the immunoSEQ multiplex PCR reads with MiXCR, giving one entry per CDR3 protein. The table includes approximately 170,000 distinct CDR3 sequences, roughly 94% detected once. Sequenced material: CD4+ T cells from PBMCs. The receptor set was obtained from a human donor with multiple sclerosis. The CDR3 runs from the conserved cysteine through the conserved F or W. The order of the fields is J gene, V gene, D gene, clone size, CDR3 DNA, CDR3 protein. A D gene is named only where the DNA matches it firmly. Size is stated for part of the rows, as once, few or many counts, or as a class when the clone is expanded.

J: TRBJ2-7; V: TRBV4-2; D: -; size: once; DNA: TGTGCCAGCAGCCAAGATGTAACGGACCCTGCCTACGAGCAGTACTTC; CDR3: CASSQDVTDPAYEQYF
J: TRBJ2-7; V: TRBV20-1; D: -; size: -; DNA: TGCAGTGCTAGAGATCCCCAGGGGTCCTACGAGCAGTACTTC; CDR3: CSARDPQGSYEQYF
J: TRBJ1-1; V: TRBV2; D: -; size: -; DNA: TGTGCCAGCAGTGAATCGACCTATATTGAAGCTTTCTTT; CDR3: CASSESTYIEAFF
J: TRBJ2-4; V: TRBV7-2; D: -; size: -; DNA: TGTGCCAGCAGCTCCCCCGCCTTGGGAAACATTCAGTACTTC; CDR3: CASSSPALGNIQYF
J: TRBJ2-1; V: TRBV7-3; D: TRBD1; size: -; DNA: TGTGCCAGCAGCTTAATGGGACAGGGGGATCAGGAGCAGTTCTTC; CDR3: CASSLMGQGDQEQFF
J: TRBJ1-2; V: TRBV20-1; D: TRBD1; size: -; DNA: TGCAGTGCCACCCAGTCCGGGACAGGGAACTATGGCTACACCTTC; CDR3: CSATQSGTGNYGYTF
J: TRBJ2-7; V: TRBV15; D: -; size: -; DNA: TGTGCCACCAGCAGAGATTGGACCTACGAGCAGTACTTC; CDR3: CATSRDWTYEQYF
J: TRBJ2-1; V: TRBV30; D: -; size: -; DNA: TGTGCCTGGAGTGTACGAGGGGGTGAGCAGTTCTTC; CDR3: CAWSVRGGEQFF
J: TRBJ2-5; V: TRBV24-1; D: -; size: -; DNA: TGTGCCACCAGTGACCTAAGCACTAGTGGCGTTTACTTC; CDR3: CATSDLSTSGVYF
J: TRBJ1-2; V: TRBV12-3/TRBV12-4; D: -; size: few; DNA: TGTGCCAGCAGTTTAGTCGGGGGTGGCTACACCTTC; CDR3: CASSLVGGGYTF
J: TRBJ2-2; V: TRBV7-2; D: -; size: once; DNA: TGTGCCAGCAGCTCCCCGGCGCACACCGGGGAGCTGTTTTTT; CDR3: CASSSPAHTGELFF
J: TRBJ1-1; V: TRBV3-1; D: -; size: -; DNA: TGTGCCAGCAGCCTCGTTACAGGGCCTAACACTGAAGCTTTCTTT; CDR3: CASSLVTGPNTEAFF
J: TRBJ2-5; V: TRBV28; D: -; size: once; DNA: TGTGCCAGCAGTTTATGGCGAGGGGGAGAGACCCAGTACTTC; CDR3: CASSLWRGGETQYF
J: TRBJ2-5; V: TRBV20-1; D: -; size: -; DNA: TGCAGTGCTAGAGATCTGAGGGGAAGGGAGACCCAGTACTTC; CDR3: CSARDLRGRETQYF
J: TRBJ2-3; V: TRBV3-1; D: -; size: -; DNA: TGTGCCAGCACCCTCAGTCAAGGTACAGATACGCAGTATTTT; CDR3: CASTLSQGTDTQYF
J: TRBJ2-5; V: TRBV20-1; D: TRBD1; size: few; DNA: TGCAGTGCCAACAGGGGGCGGGAGACCCAGTACTTC; CDR3: CSANRGRETQYF
J: TRBJ2-7; V: TRBV20-1; D: -; size: -; DNA: TGCAGTGCTAGACCAACAGGGAACGAGCAGTACTTC; CDR3: CSARPTGNEQYF
J: TRBJ2-7; V: TRBV12-3/TRBV12-4; D: -; size: -; DNA: TGTGCCAGCAGTCAGGGGCTCGAGCAGTACTTC; CDR3: CASSQGLEQYF
J: TRBJ2-5; V: TRBV5-1; D: TRBD1; size: -; DNA: TGCGCCAGCAGCTTGGCCGGGACAGTCCAAGAGACCCAGTACTTC; CDR3: CASSLAGTVQETQYF
J: TRBJ2-2; V: TRBV7-2; D: -; size: -; DNA: TGTGCCAGCAGCCGTACAGGGTGGGCCGGGGAGCTGTTTTTT; CDR3: CASSRTGWAGELFF
J: TRBJ2-1; V: TRBV12-3/TRBV12-4; D: TRBD2; size: -; DNA: TGTGCCAGCATCCCCGGTGCGGGAGGTAGTGGGAGTGAGCAGTTCTTC; CDR3: CASIPGAGGSGSEQFF
J: TRBJ2-1; V: TRBV28; D: -; size: -; DNA: TGTGCCAGCAGTTCGGCGGGCGACTCCTACAATGAGCAGTTCTTC; CDR3: CASSSAGDSYNEQFF
J: TRBJ2-7; V: TRBV20-1; D: -; size: -; DNA: TGCAGTGCTAGAGATCAGGCCTACGAGCAGTACTTC; CDR3: CSARDQAYEQYF